Shown below are 2 T cell receptor beta chains from a single sample sequenced in a study of blood T cells in healthy people across ages. Using a J-beta primer mix together with a sample-barcoded 5' primer, a second PCR was run for about 6 to 11 cycles. TCRdb re-called the 5' RACE reads with MiXCR, one entry per CDR3 protein. The data show some 1.5 million distinct CDR3 sequences, with approximately 28% seen just once and less than 9.5% held by the top ten. The sample comprised blood. The receptors were sampled from a woman younger than 45 in good health.

The gene calls are TRBV7-3 and TRBJ2-1, with a tentative D call TRBD1 (6 bases). Trimming cost V 5 bases and J 4 bases, with 15 bases left between them. The CDR3 has 15 residues. Germline CDR1 reads SGHTA; CDR2 reads FQGTGA. CDR3 nucleotide sequence: TGTGCCAGCAGCCCCAGCTGGACAGCATACAATGAGCAGTTCTTC. It translates to CASSPSWTAYNEQFF. Based on the CDR3 plus reference TRBV7-3 and TRBJ2-1, the full variable domain is GAGVSQTPSNKVTEKGKYVELRCDPISGHTALYWYRQSLGQGPEFLIYFQGTGAADDSGLPNDRFFAVRPEGSVSTLKIQRTERGDSAVYLCASSPSWTAYNEQFFGPGTRLTVL.

V gene TRBV6-6 combines with J gene TRBJ2-5; D not certain. V was pared by 0 bases and J by 7 bases, with 18 bases between. CDR3 length: 16 amino acids. CDR1 is MNHNY, CDR2 SVGAGI, per germline (reference sequence). CDR3 in amino acids: CASSYSMGPRGGTQYF. In DNA, the CDR3 is TGTGCCAGCAGTTACTCGATGGGTCCCCGAGGCGGGACCCAGTACTTC.